The 21 T cell receptor beta chains below come from one sample, sequenced in a study of blood T cell repertoires in COVID-19. Profiled with immunoSEQ multiplex PCR; TCRdb holds only in-frame clones, not every one. In the table there are over 300,000 clones, 80% to 90% of which are singletons. The sequenced sample was PBMCs or T cells enriched from blood (not recorded which). The receptors were sampled from a man aged 25 to 40 who had recovered from COVID-19.

For this clone: Germline is not matched at one junction end, which may reflect a read error. The rearrangement joins TRBV7-7 to TRBJ2-3, with 13 nucleotides matching TRBD2. Germline loops: CDR1 SSHAT, CDR2 FNYEAQ (reference sequence). The CDR3 spans 16 residues. CDR3 in DNA: TGTGCTAGCAGCTTAGGACTAGCGGGGGACACAGATACGCAGTATTTT. It yields the protein CASSLGLAGDTDTQYF.

The V gene is TRBV6-5, the J gene TRBJ2-2; D remains ambiguous. Germline values: CDR1 MNHEY, CDR2 SVGAGI. The CDR3 extends over 12 amino acids. Trimming took off 8 bases at V and 3 bases at J, with 7 bases between the two ends. The CDR3 DNA reads TGTGCCAGCTATGGAGACACCGGGGAGCTGTTTTTT. This gives the protein CASYGDTGELFF.

This chain links TRBV7-2 with TRBJ1-5, with D possibly TRBD1 on 5 matching bases. Germline V gene sequence: CDR1 SGHTA, CDR2 FQGNSA. The CDR3 runs to 14 residues. V lost 6 bases and J lost 6, with 15 bases in between. The CDR3 protein is CASSPRGGSQPQHF. The DNA of the CDR3 is TGTGCCAGCAGTCCTAGGGGAGGAAGTCAGCCCCAGCATTTT. The whole variable domain, remainder taken from reference TRBV7-2 and TRBJ1-5, is GAGVSQSPSNKVTEKGKDVELRCDPISGHTALYWYRQSLGQGLEFLIYFQGNSAPDKSGLPSDRFSAERTGGSVSTLTIQRTQQEDSAVYLCASSPRGGSQPQHFGDGTRLSIL.

This clone turned up a few times. This chain connects TRBV6-5 to TRBJ2-1, with 8 bases matching TRBD2. V shed 7 bases, J shed 1 base, and the junction held 6 bases outside the gene matches. The V gene's germline CDR1 is MNHEY and CDR2 SVGAGI. CDR3 size: 15 residues. The CDR3 region is CASTSGGGSYNEQFF. As DNA, the CDR3 is TGTGCCAGCACCAGCGGGGGTGGGTCCTACAATGAGCAGTTCTTC.

J is TRBJ2-1 and V is TRBV6-6, with a tentative D call TRBD2 (5 bases). Germline V gives CDR1 MNHNY, CDR2 SVGAGI (reference sequence). V was shortened by 2 bases and J by 8 bases, with 10 bases between the two germline ends. The CDR3 runs to 13 residues. CDR3 sequence (DNA): TGTGCCAGCAGTTACGAGGGTCTCGATGAGCAGTTCTTC. Residues: CASSYEGLDEQFF.

The chain employs TRBV10-2 and TRBJ1-5; the D gene is possibly TRBD1 (6 bases). V lost 6 bases to trimming and J lost 2 bases, with 17 bases between them. The CDR3 contains 16 residues. CDR1 and CDR2 from the germline V gene are WSHSY and SAAADI. CDR3 coding DNA: TGCGCCAGCAGCCAATCACAGGGATATCGCAATCAGCCCCAGCATTTT. Its protein product is CASSQSQGYRNQPQHF.

J is TRBJ1-4 and V is TRBV2, with 9 bases identical to TRBD1. V gave up 3 bases and J gave up 5 bases; unmatched junction bases: 4. The CDR3 runs 15 residues. Germline loops: CDR1 SNHLY, CDR2 FYNNEI. The CDR3 region is CASSEVGTGNEKLFF. CDR3 bases: TGTGCCAGCAGTGAGGTGGGGACAGGGAATGAAAAACTGTTTTTT.

The gene calls are TRBV6-2 or TRBV6-3 and TRBJ2-7; unclear D gene. V shed 5 bases and J shed 2 bases, with 10 bases lying between them. Germline V CDR1 and CDR2: MNHEY, SVGEGT. The CDR3 loop spans 13 amino acids. CDR3 DNA sequence: TGTGCCAGCAGTCTTCGCGGAACCTACGAGCAGTACTTC. Its protein product is CASSLRGTYEQYF.

CDR3 loop: CASNKGGKLFF. For the CDR3, the DNA is TGTGCCAGCAACAAGGGGGGGAAACTGTTTTTT. This chain uses TRBV3-1 (or the pseudogene TRBV3-2) with TRBJ1-4; D perhaps matches TRBD1 (6 bases). V lost 7 bases and J lost 11, with 11 bases in between. The germline V gene has CDR1 LGHDT and CDR2 YNNKEL (reference sequence). This CDR3 spans 11 amino acids.

This sequence joins TRBV7-3 and TRBJ1-3; no definite D call. Germline V lookup: CDR1 SGHTA, CDR2 FQGTGA. Trimming pared 1 base from V and 4 bases from J, leaving 17 bases between. The CDR3 length is 17 residues. CDR3 nucleotides: TGTGCCAGCAGCTTAATAAACCAGTGGATCGGGGGAAACACCATATATTTT. This codes for CASSLINQWIGGNTIYF.

V and J are TRBV7-2 and TRBJ2-7; a weak D match, TRBD1 (5 bases). This CDR3 contains 13 residues. Trimming left V 6 bases short and J 1 base short, with 10 bases between. The germline V gene encodes CDR1 SGHTA and CDR2 FQGNSA. The CDR3 here is CASSQTGSYEQYF. In nucleotides, the CDR3 is TGTGCCAGCAGTCAAACAGGTTCCTACGAGCAGTACTTC. Full variable domain (missing parts from reference TRBV7-2 and TRBJ2-7): GAGVSQSPSNKVTEKGKDVELRCDPISGHTALYWYRQSLGQGLEFLIYFQGNSAPDKSGLPSDRFSAERTGGSVSTLTIQRTQQEDSAVYLCASSQTGSYEQYFGPGTRLTVT.

The J gene is TRBJ2-3, the V gene TRBV27, with 9 bases that match TRBD1. Germline V CDR1 and CDR2: MNHEY, SMNVEV (reference sequence). J gave up 3 bases and V 1 base, and 5 bases lay outside the gene matches. The CDR3 has 16 amino acids. This CDR3 is CASSLFGTGSTDTQYF. Written as DNA, the CDR3 is TGTGCCAGCAGTTTATTCGGGACAGGGAGTACAGATACGCAGTATTTT.

V and J are TRBV5-6 and TRBJ1-4; 9 bases line up with TRBD1. The germline V gene encodes CDR1 SGHDT and CDR2 YYEEEE. The CDR3 consists of 16 residues. Trimming cost V 1 base and J 5 bases; bases outside gene matches: 6. CDR3 bases: TGTGCCAGCAGCTTGTTCGGGACAGGGTTCAATGAAAAACTGTTTTTT. It encodes CASSLFGTGFNEKLFF.

DNA for the CDR3: TGTGCCAGCAGCCTACTAGCGGGACAGCGATACGAGCAGTACTTC. Translation gives CASSLLAGQRYEQYF. The chain uses TRBV5-5 and TRBJ2-7; TRBD2 matches 10 bases. Germline V CDR1 and CDR2: SGHKS, YYEKEE (reference sequence). J lost 4 bases, V lost 4 bases, and 8 bases had no gene match. The CDR3 covers 15 residues.

CDR3 loop: CASSRGGREVIQPQHF. Written as DNA, the CDR3 is TGTGCCAGTAGTAGGGGGGGCAGGGAAGTTATTCAGCCCCAGCATTTT. This chain links TRBV19 with TRBJ1-5; a weak D match, TRBD1 (6 bases). Trimming removed 4 bases at V and 6 bases at J, with 19 bases between. This CDR3 spans 16 amino acids. Germline values: CDR1 LNHDA, CDR2 SQIVND (reference sequence).

The V and J genes are TRBV7-6 and TRBJ2-5, with a tentative D call TRBD2 (6 bases). Looked up from germline, CDR1 is SGHVS and CDR2 is FNYEAQ. This CDR3 comprises 15 residues. The V end lost 5 bases, the J end lost 4 bases, and 17 bases lay between the germline ends. CDR3 residues: CASSPRRGSGETQYF. The CDR3 bases are TGTGCCAGCAGCCCGAGGCGGGGCTCGGGAGAGACCCAGTACTTC.

CDR3 bases: TGTGCCAGCAGTGAGCACTCGACAGGGTACCAAAAACTGTTTTTT. Its translation is CASSEHSTGYQKLFF. This sequence joins TRBV6-1 and TRBJ1-4; the match to TRBD1 covers 7 bases. Losses at the gene ends were 3 bases for V and 9 bases for J; bases not matched to a gene: 10. The CDR3 runs 15 residues. Germline CDR1 is MNHNS and CDR2 is SASEGT.

This rearrangement joins TRBV19 to TRBJ2-1, with D perhaps TRBD1 (5 bases). The germline V gene has CDR1 LNHDA and CDR2 SQIVND (reference sequence). The CDR3 loop spans 13 amino acids. The V gene lost 4 bases and the J gene lost 7 bases, with 11 bases spanning the gap. The CDR3 sequence is CASSRSAGNEQFF. As DNA, the CDR3 is TGTGCCAGTAGTAGATCAGCAGGGAATGAGCAGTTCTTC.

This sequence joins TRBV4-3 and TRBJ1-1; D is undetermined. CDR1 and CDR2 (germline): LGHNA, YSLEER. The CDR3 is 14 residues long. With 3 bases removed from V and 1 base from J, the gap between germline ends came to 9 bases. CDR3 amino acids: CASSQYQKNTEAFF. CDR3 in DNA: TGCGCCAGCAGCCAGTACCAGAAGAACACTGAAGCTTTCTTT.

This chain joins TRBV5-4 and TRBJ1-1, with D unclear. The V end lost 6 bases, the J end lost 1 base, and 10 bases lay between the germline ends. CDR1 is SGHNT, CDR2 YYREEE, per germline (reference sequence). This CDR3 spans 13 amino acids. CDR3 bases: TGTGCCAGCATCGACGACAAGAACACTGAAGCTTTCTTT. Translating gives CASIDDKNTEAFF. The full variable domain, with the rest looked up from reference TRBV5-4 and TRBJ1-1, is ETGVTQSPTHLIKTRGQQVTLRCSSQSGHNTVSWYQQALGQGPQFIFQYYREEENGRGNFPPRFSGLQFPNYSSELNVNALELDDSALYLCASIDDKNTEAFFGQGTRLTVV.

The gene calls are TRBV15 and TRBJ1-3; TRBD1 is a possible D gene (5 bases). CDR3 size: 16 residues. Deletions cut 0 bases from V and 0 bases from J, with 9 bases between. Germline V gene lookup returns CDR1 LNHNV and CDR2 YYDKDF (reference sequence). CDR3 protein: CATSRDPGNSGNTIYF. Written as DNA, the CDR3 is TGTGCCACCAGCAGAGATCCAGGGAACTCTGGAAACACCATATATTTT.